This is a list of T cell receptor beta chains from one sample in a study of T cell repertoires in cytomegalovirus infection. TCRdb reprocessed the reads with MiXCR, giving one entry per CDR3 protein. The sample shows 250,000 to 300,000 distinct CDR3 sequences, roughly 25% of them seen only once. The sequenced sample consisted of PBMCs. These TCRs come from a human donor in good health (CMV status not recorded). Some clones in this sample may be carry-over from other donors' samples. Both conserved end residues are part of each CDR3. The D gene is left open where the match is weak. The listing skips clone size in some rows; elsewhere it reads once, few, many or a size class.

J | D | V | size | CDR3 | DNA
TRBJ2-7 | TRBD2 | TRBV7-2 | NA | CASSFPGTSAGYEQYF | TGTGCCAGCAGCTTTCCCGGGACTAGCGCGGGCTACGAGCAGTACTTC
TRBJ1-5 | NA | TRBV19 | few | CASSTPGRTILPQHF | TGTGCCAGTAGTACGCCGGGACGGACAATTTTGCCCCAGCATTTT
TRBJ2-3 | NA | TRBV5-1 | few | CASSPALITDTQYF | TGCGCCAGCAGCCCGGCATTGATTACAGATACGCAGTATTTT
TRBJ1-2 | NA | TRBV10-1 | NA | CASTEIRQNYGYTF | TGCGCCAGCACGGAGATAAGACAAAACTATGGCTACACCTTC
TRBJ2-5 | TRBD2 | TRBV6-2/TRBV6-3 | few | CASTTGLAVQETQYF | TGTGCCAGCACGACGGGACTAGCGGTGCAAGAGACCCAGTACTTC
TRBJ2-1 | TRBD1 | TRBV7-9 | few | CASSPPGQSFEEQFF | TGTGCCAGCAGCCCCCCGGGACAGAGTTTTGAGGAGCAGTTCTTC
TRBJ2-5 | TRBD2 | TRBV7-2 | NA | CASSLAVTSGQETQYF | TGTGCCAGCAGCTTAGCGGTCACTAGCGGCCAAGAGACCCAGTACTTC
TRBJ2-2 | TRBD1 | TRBV12-3/TRBV12-4 | many | CASSWDRNTGELFF | TGTGCCAGCAGTTGGGACAGGAACACCGGGGAGCTGTTTTTT
TRBJ2-3 | NA | TRBV2 | few | CASNPVGTDTQYF | TGTGCCAGCAACCCAGTAGGCACAGATACGCAGTATTTT
TRBJ2-5 | NA | TRBV10-3 | NA | CAISESLAAETQYF | TGTGCCATCAGTGAGTCCCTAGCAGCGGAGACCCAGTACTTC
TRBJ2-1 | TRBD1 | TRBV4-1 | NA | CASSQRDRGMDEQFF | TGCGCCAGCAGCCAACGGGACAGGGGGATGGATGAGCAGTTCTTC
TRBJ1-1 | TRBD1 | TRBV30 | NA | CARNPWTGPEAFF | TGTGCCAGGAACCCCTGGACAGGGCCTGAAGCTTTCTTT
TRBJ2-6 | NA | TRBV5-1 | NA | CASSLSPGAAGANVLTF | TGCGCCAGCAGCTTGTCTCCGGGGGCGGCGGGGGCCAACGTCCTGACTTTC
TRBJ2-1 | TRBD2 | TRBV20-1 | NA | CSAESGNSYNEQFF | TGCAGTGCCGAGAGCGGGAACTCCTACAATGAGCAGTTCTTC
TRBJ2-1 | TRBD2 | TRBV7-2 | NA | CASSSSGGSYNEQFF | TGTGCCAGCAGCTCGTCGGGAGGCTCCTACAATGAGCAGTTCTTC
TRBJ2-5 | TRBD2 | TRBV20-1 | few | CSASKSSGGAGETQYF | TGCAGTGCTAGTAAATCTAGCGGGGGGGCAGGGGAGACCCAGTACTTC
TRBJ2-1 | NA | TRBV5-6 | few | CASSLWGLNEQFF | TGTGCCAGCAGCTTATGGGGGTTGAATGAGCAGTTCTTC
TRBJ2-2 | NA | TRBV7-2 | many | CASSLARAGDTGELFF | TGTGCCAGCAGCTTAGCGAGGGCTGGGGACACCGGGGAGCTGTTTTTT
TRBJ1-1 | NA | TRBV7-9 | NA | CASSPNAVAESEAFF | TGTGCCAGCAGCCCAAACGCGGTGGCGGAATCTGAAGCTTTCTTT
TRBJ1-6 | NA | TRBV7-2 | NA | CASSSPLASSPLHF | TGTGCCAGCAGCTCCCCCTTGGCTAGTTCACCCCTCCACTTT
TRBJ1-5 | NA | TRBV7-2 | many | CASTLFQGDQPQHF | TGTGCCAGCACCCTTTTCCAGGGTGATCAGCCCCAGCATTTT
TRBJ2-7 | NA | TRBV11-3 | NA | CVSSLGGGQSYEQYF | TGTGTCAGCAGCTTAGGGGGAGGACAATCCTACGAGCAGTACTTC